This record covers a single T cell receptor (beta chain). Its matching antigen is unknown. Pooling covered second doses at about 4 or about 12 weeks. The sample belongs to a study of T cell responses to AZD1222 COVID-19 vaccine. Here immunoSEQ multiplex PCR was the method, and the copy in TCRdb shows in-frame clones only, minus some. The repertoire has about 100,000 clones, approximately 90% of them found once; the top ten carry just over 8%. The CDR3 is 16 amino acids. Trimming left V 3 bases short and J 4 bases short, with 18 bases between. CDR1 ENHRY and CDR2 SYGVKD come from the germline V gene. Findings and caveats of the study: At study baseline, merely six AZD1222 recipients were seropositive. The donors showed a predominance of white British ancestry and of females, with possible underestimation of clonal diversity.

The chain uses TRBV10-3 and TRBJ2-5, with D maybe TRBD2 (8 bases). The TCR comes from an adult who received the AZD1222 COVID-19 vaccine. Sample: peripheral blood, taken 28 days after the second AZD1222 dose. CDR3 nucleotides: TGTGCCATCAGTGATCGACAGGGACTAGTTATAGAGACCCAGTACTTC. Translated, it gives CAISDRQGLVIETQYF.